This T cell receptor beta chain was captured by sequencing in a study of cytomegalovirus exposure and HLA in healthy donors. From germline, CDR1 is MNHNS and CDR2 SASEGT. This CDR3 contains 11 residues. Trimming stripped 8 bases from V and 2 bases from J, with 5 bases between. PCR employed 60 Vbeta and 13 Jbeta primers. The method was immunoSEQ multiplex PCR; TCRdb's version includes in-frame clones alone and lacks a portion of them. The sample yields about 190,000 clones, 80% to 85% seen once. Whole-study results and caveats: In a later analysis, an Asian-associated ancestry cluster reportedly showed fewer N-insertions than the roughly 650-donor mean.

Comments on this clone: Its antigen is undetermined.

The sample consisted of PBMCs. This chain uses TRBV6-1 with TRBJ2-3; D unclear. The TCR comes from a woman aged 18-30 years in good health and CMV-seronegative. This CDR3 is CASGLTDTQYF. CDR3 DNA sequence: TGTGCCAGCGGCCTCACAGATACGCAGTATTTT.